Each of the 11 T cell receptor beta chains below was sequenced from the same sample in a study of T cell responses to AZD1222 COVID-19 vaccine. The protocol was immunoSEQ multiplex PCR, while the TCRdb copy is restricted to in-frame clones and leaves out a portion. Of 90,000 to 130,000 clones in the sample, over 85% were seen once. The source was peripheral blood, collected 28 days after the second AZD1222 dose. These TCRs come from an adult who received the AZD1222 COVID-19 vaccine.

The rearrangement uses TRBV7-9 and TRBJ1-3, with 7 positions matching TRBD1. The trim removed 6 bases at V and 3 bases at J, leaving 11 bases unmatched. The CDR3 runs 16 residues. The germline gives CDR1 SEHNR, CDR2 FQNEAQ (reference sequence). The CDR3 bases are TGTGCCAGCAGATCCGTTTTAGGGGGCGATGGAAACACCATATATTTT. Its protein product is CASRSVLGGDGNTIYF.

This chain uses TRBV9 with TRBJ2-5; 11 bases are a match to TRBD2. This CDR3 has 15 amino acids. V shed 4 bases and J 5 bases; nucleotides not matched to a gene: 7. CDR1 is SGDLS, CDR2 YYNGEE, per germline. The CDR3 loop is CASSKRLAGLETQYF. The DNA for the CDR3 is TGTGCCAGCAGCAAACGACTAGCGGGGCTGGAGACCCAGTACTTC.

CDR3 sequence reads: CASSLETRGETQYF. In DNA, the CDR3 is TGTGCCAGCAGCTTGGAGACTAGGGGAGAGACCCAGTACTTC. The genes are TRBV5-4 and TRBJ2-5, with a weak D call TRBD2 (6 bases). CDR1 SGHNT and CDR2 YYREEE come from the germline V gene (reference sequence). V lost 0 bases, J lost 4 bases, and 10 bases lay in between. This CDR3 comprises 14 residues.

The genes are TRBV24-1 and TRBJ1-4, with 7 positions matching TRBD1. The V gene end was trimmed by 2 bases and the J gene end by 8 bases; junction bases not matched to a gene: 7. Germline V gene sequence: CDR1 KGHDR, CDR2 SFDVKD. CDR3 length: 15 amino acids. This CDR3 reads CATSDSGQGDEKLFF. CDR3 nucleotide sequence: TGTGCCACCAGTGATTCGGGGCAGGGGGACGAAAAACTGTTTTTT.

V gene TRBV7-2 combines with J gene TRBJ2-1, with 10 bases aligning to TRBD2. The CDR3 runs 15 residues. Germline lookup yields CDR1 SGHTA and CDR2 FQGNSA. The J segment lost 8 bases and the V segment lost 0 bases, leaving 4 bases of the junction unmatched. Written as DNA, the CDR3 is TGTGCCAGCAGCTTAGCAAGCGGGAGGGCCTATGAGCAGTTCTTC. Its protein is CASSLASGRAYEQFF.

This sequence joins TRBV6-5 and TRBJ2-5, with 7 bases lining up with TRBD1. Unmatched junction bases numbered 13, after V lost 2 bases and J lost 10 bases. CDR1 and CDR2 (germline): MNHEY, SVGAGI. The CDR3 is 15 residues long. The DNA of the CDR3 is TGTGCCAGCAGTTACCGCGGACAGGTTTCTTCTATCCAGTACTTC. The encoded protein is CASSYRGQVSSIQYF.

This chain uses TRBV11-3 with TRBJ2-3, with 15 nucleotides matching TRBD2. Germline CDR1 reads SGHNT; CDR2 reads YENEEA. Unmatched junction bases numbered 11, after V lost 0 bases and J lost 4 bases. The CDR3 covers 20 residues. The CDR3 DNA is TGTGCCAGCAGCTTAGACGGACTAGCGGGGGGGACGAAAGGAGCAGATACGCAGTATTTT. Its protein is CASSLDGLAGGTKGADTQYF.

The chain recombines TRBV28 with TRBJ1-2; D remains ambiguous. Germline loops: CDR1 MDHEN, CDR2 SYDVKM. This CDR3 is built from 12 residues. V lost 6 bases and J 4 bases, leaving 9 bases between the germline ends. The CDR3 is CASSTQFYGYTF. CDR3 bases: TGTGCCAGCAGCACACAGTTCTATGGCTACACCTTC.

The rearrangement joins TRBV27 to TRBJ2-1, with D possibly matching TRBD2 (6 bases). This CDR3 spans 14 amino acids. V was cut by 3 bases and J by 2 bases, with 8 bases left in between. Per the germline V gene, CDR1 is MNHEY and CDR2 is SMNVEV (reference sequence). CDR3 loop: CASSFGGAYNEQFF. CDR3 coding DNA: TGTGCCAGCAGTTTCGGAGGGGCCTACAATGAGCAGTTCTTC.

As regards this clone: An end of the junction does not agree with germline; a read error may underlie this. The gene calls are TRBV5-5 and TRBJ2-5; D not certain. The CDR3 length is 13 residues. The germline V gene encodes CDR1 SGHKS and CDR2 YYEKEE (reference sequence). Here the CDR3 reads CASSQAPIEAQYF. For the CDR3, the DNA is TGTGCCAGCAGCCAGGCTCCGATAGAGGCCCAGTACTTC.

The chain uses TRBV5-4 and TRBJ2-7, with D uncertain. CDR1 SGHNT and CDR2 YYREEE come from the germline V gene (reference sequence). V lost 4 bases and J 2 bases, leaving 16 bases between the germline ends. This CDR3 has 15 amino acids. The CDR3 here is CASSPGTSVAYEQYF. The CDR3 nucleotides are TGTGCCAGCAGCCCCGGTACGTCCGTGGCCTACGAGCAGTACTTC.